This T cell receptor (beta chain) came from a study of blood T cell repertoires in COVID-19. Profiling relied on immunoSEQ multiplex PCR, and the TCRdb table lists in-frame clones only, not all of them. The sample carries over 200,000 clones, 88% recorded once. This TCR derives from a woman between 55 and 75 years old with acute or convalescent COVID-19. Sequencing input: peripheral blood.

In DNA form, the CDR3 reads TGTGCCAGCAGCTTACAGGGGGTAAATCAGCCCCAGCATTTT. Protein sequence: CASSLQGVNQPQHF. The V and J genes are TRBV5-4 and TRBJ1-5, with TRBD1 matching over 8 bases. This CDR3 is 14 amino acids long. Trimming took 2 bases from V and 4 from J; bases not matched to a gene: 2. Germline V lookup: CDR1 SGHNT, CDR2 YYREEE (reference sequence).